Listed below are T cell receptor beta chains from one sample, sequenced in a study of early T cells in non-severe SARS-CoV-2 infection. TCRdb re-called the 5' RACE reads through MiXCR, storing one row per CDR3 protein. The sample includes approximately 58,000 distinct CDR3 sequences, less than 15% of them seen just once. Sequencing used whole blood, obtained at baseline. The source is an adult who was a healthcare worker with PCR-confirmed SARS-CoV-2 infection or an uninfected control (not recorded which). The conserved cysteine and the conserved F or W are not part of the CDR3 here. Each record gives: J gene, V gene, CDR3 length, CDR3 protein.

J gene: TRBJ2-1
V gene: TRBV3-1
CDR3 length: 15
CDR3 protein: ASSQDRRSNSYNEQF

J gene: TRBJ2-7
V gene: TRBV5-1
CDR3 length: 13
CDR3 protein: ASSDRDREGGEQY

J gene: TRBJ1-2
V gene: TRBV18
CDR3 length: 16
CDR3 protein: ASSPLPGTALGAYGYT

J gene: TRBJ2-6
V gene: TRBV7-9
CDR3 length: 14
CDR3 protein: ASSLSGQAGANVLT

J gene: TRBJ2-1
V gene: TRBV2
CDR3 length: 13
CDR3 protein: ASSSSTGMGTKAV

J gene: TRBJ2-7
V gene: TRBV20-1
CDR3 length: 14
CDR3 protein: SASFDGTGRSYEQY

J gene: TRBJ2-2
V gene: TRBV20-1
CDR3 length: 11
CDR3 protein: SAISPGDGELF

J gene: TRBJ2-1
V gene: TRBV5-1
CDR3 length: 13
CDR3 protein: ASSSGTGGVGEQF

J gene: TRBJ2-1
V gene: TRBV11-2
CDR3 length: 12
CDR3 protein: ASFGLAFHNEQF

J gene: TRBJ1-5
V gene: TRBV6-6
CDR3 length: 14
CDR3 protein: ASRWSESDSNQPQH

J gene: TRBJ2-2
V gene: TRBV7-3
CDR3 length: 14
CDR3 protein: ASSLLGGVATGELF

J gene: TRBJ1-2
V gene: TRBV7-9
CDR3 length: 12
CDR3 protein: ASSLAGPSYGYT

J gene: TRBJ2-6
V gene: TRBV7-2
CDR3 length: 15
CDR3 protein: ASSLVARSSGANVLT

J gene: TRBJ1-2
V gene: TRBV5-1
CDR3 length: 10
CDR3 protein: ASTRGDYGYT

J gene: TRBJ2-6
V gene: TRBV5-6
CDR3 length: 13
CDR3 protein: ASSWNRGAANVLT

J gene: TRBJ1-6
V gene: TRBV6-1
CDR3 length: 12
CDR3 protein: ASRIDRADSPLH

J gene: TRBJ2-1
V gene: TRBV4-1
CDR3 length: 14
CDR3 protein: ASSRGSGEFGNEQF

J gene: TRBJ1-1
V gene: TRBV28
CDR3 length: 14
CDR3 protein: ASSFRQGNLNTEAF

J gene: TRBJ2-5
V gene: TRBV6-2/TRBV6-3
CDR3 length: 15
CDR3 protein: ASSYLAGGGAQETQY

J gene: TRBJ2-2
V gene: TRBV7-8
CDR3 length: 13
CDR3 protein: ASSLFWTGGGELF

J gene: TRBJ2-6
V gene: TRBV3-1
CDR3 length: 15
CDR3 protein: ASSQVFSHSGANVLT

J gene: TRBJ2-7
V gene: TRBV13
CDR3 length: 13
CDR3 protein: ASSLFANRSYEQY

J gene: TRBJ2-1
V gene: TRBV5-4
CDR3 length: 12
CDR3 protein: ASTEGLAGNEQF

J gene: TRBJ1-2
V gene: TRBV5-4
CDR3 length: 13
CDR3 protein: ASSLGDRTLYGYT

J gene: TRBJ2-1
V gene: TRBV20-1
CDR3 length: 13
CDR3 protein: SAALGTSGIREQF

J gene: TRBJ2-1
V gene: TRBV19
CDR3 length: 9
CDR3 protein: ASSMEIEQF

J gene: TRBJ2-2
V gene: TRBV11-2
CDR3 length: 13
CDR3 protein: ASSTTRSANGELF

J gene: TRBJ2-1
V gene: TRBV9
CDR3 length: 19
CDR3 protein: ASSALPLRLAQTREYNEQF

J gene: TRBJ2-7
V gene: TRBV28
CDR3 length: 13
CDR3 protein: ASRATGSTHYEQY

J gene: TRBJ2-7
V gene: TRBV18
CDR3 length: 11
CDR3 protein: ASSPGAEYEQY

J gene: TRBJ1-4
V gene: TRBV20-1
CDR3 length: 12
CDR3 protein: SARVSETNEKLF

J gene: TRBJ2-5
V gene: TRBV3-1
CDR3 length: 10
CDR3 protein: ASSRRLETQY

J gene: TRBJ2-7
V gene: TRBV11-2
CDR3 length: 13
CDR3 protein: ASRYTGTGHYEQY

J gene: TRBJ1-4
V gene: TRBV6-5
CDR3 length: 12
CDR3 protein: ASSYDQGGEKLF

J gene: TRBJ2-1
V gene: TRBV7-3
CDR3 length: 12
CDR3 protein: ASSLYGSYNEQF

J gene: TRBJ2-7
V gene: TRBV13
CDR3 length: 12
CDR3 protein: ASSSDRGDYEQY

J gene: TRBJ2-3
V gene: TRBV5-1
CDR3 length: 15
CDR3 protein: ASSLTLNSVRTDTQY

J gene: TRBJ2-3
V gene: TRBV20-1
CDR3 length: 12
CDR3 protein: SAPDRDGTDTQY

J gene: TRBJ2-7
V gene: TRBV18
CDR3 length: 14
CDR3 protein: ASSPPGGQGPYEQY

J gene: TRBJ2-3
V gene: TRBV7-9
CDR3 length: 14
CDR3 protein: ASSLGGASWTDTQY

J gene: TRBJ1-5
V gene: TRBV4-2
CDR3 length: 13
CDR3 protein: ASSQDGGFGQATH

J gene: TRBJ2-7
V gene: TRBV6-5
CDR3 length: 13
CDR3 protein: ASSYSAGSIYEQY

J gene: TRBJ1-2
V gene: TRBV19
CDR3 length: 11
CDR3 protein: ASSWTANYGYT

J gene: TRBJ1-2
V gene: TRBV18
CDR3 length: 11
CDR3 protein: ASSPGEGHGYT

J gene: TRBJ2-7
V gene: TRBV6-2/TRBV6-3
CDR3 length: 12
CDR3 protein: ASTHGAGPYEQY

J gene: TRBJ2-3
V gene: TRBV5-1
CDR3 length: 12
CDR3 protein: ATGAGDTTDTQY

J gene: TRBJ1-4
V gene: TRBV6-2/TRBV6-3
CDR3 length: 11
CDR3 protein: ASSYLRDEKLF

J gene: TRBJ1-3
V gene: TRBV18
CDR3 length: 12
CDR3 protein: ASSPQDSGNTIY

J gene: TRBJ2-3
V gene: TRBV7-2
CDR3 length: 15
CDR3 protein: ASSLNPPSPSTDTQY

J gene: TRBJ2-1
V gene: TRBV28
CDR3 length: 13
CDR3 protein: ASTPGLAIYNEQF

J gene: TRBJ1-1
V gene: TRBV15
CDR3 length: 11
CDR3 protein: ATSRDVGTEAF

J gene: TRBJ2-2
V gene: TRBV4-2
CDR3 length: 12
CDR3 protein: ASSQEAGHGELF

J gene: TRBJ1-5
V gene: TRBV6-2/TRBV6-3
CDR3 length: 10
CDR3 protein: ASSYPPQPQH

J gene: TRBJ2-3
V gene: TRBV20-1
CDR3 length: 12
CDR3 protein: SARTREGLNTQY

J gene: TRBJ2-2
V gene: TRBV7-2
CDR3 length: 15
CDR3 protein: ASSLDRRRANTGELF

J gene: TRBJ1-5
V gene: TRBV28
CDR3 length: 18
CDR3 protein: ASSLFRGGTGQGKRQPQH

J gene: TRBJ2-1
V gene: TRBV11-2
CDR3 length: 11
CDR3 protein: AVSQGWDNEQF

J gene: TRBJ1-6
V gene: TRBV12-3/TRBV12-4
CDR3 length: 13
CDR3 protein: ASSLWGRSNSPLH